Described below is a single T cell receptor (beta chain) sequence and its context. Its antigen is currently unknown. The PCR made use of 60 Vbeta and 13 Jbeta primers. Profiling relied on immunoSEQ multiplex PCR, and the TCRdb table lists in-frame clones only, not all of them. The data contain more than 90,000 clones, over 60% of them singletons. The sample belongs to a study of cytomegalovirus exposure and HLA in healthy donors. On the study more broadly: Around 86 million unique TCRs, all from HLA-typed donors, were included in an early release of the data. Findings and caveats of the study: Specificity of a few CMV-associated chains for CMV antigens was verified in vitro.

The CDR3 runs 14 residues. Germline V gene data show CDR1 as SGHDN and CDR2 as FVKESK. Trimming cost V 2 bases and J 5 bases, with 12 bases left between them. The TCR originated in a female donor in good health and CMV-seronegative. The chain combines TRBV14 with TRBJ2-5; possible D gene TRBD1, 6 bases. The sequenced sample was PBMCs. The CDR3 DNA follows: TGTGCCAGCAGCCAAATAGCAGGGGAGGAGACCCAGTACTTC. This encodes CASSQIAGEETQYF.